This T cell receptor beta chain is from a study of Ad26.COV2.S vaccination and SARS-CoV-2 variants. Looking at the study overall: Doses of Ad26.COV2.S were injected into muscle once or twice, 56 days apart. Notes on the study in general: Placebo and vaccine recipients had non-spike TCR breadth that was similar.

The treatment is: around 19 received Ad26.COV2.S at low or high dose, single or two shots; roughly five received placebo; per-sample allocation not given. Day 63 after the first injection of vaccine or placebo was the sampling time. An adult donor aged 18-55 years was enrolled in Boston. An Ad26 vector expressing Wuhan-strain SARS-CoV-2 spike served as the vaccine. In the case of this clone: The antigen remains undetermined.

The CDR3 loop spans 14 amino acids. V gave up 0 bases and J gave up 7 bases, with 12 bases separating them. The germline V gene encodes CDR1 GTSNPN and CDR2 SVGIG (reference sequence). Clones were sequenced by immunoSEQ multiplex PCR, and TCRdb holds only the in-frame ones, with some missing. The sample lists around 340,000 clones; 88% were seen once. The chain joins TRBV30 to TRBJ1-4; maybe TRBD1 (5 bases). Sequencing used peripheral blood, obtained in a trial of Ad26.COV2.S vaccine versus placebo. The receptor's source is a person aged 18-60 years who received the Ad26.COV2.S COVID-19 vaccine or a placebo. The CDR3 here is CAWSVLGGVEKLFF. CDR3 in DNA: TGTGCCTGGAGTGTACTTGGAGGGGTTGAAAAACTGTTTTTT.